Each of the 27 T cell receptor beta chains below was sequenced from the same sample in a study of control samples from healthy donors and cancer patients. Assay used: immunoSEQ multiplex PCR; TCRdb lists only in-frame clones, some missing. The sample lists 100,000 to 150,000 clones; around 90% were seen once. Input material: blood. These receptors were obtained from a man younger than 35 in good health.

This clone has only one observation. The J gene is TRBJ2-7, the V gene TRBV7-8, with 11 bases that match TRBD1. The CDR3 is 14 amino acids. V was pared by 5 bases and J by 5 bases, with 5 bases of the junction left unmatched. Germline V gene data show CDR1 as SGHVS and CDR2 as FQNEAQ. The CDR3 is CASSIGQGAHEQYF. CDR3 DNA: TGTGCCAGCAGCATAGGACAGGGGGCCCACGAGCAGTACTTC.

This chain uses TRBV5-6 with TRBJ1-1, with D hard to call. Trimming stripped 0 bases from V and 1 base from J, with 7 bases between. The CDR3 has 14 residues. CDR1 SGHDT and CDR2 YYEEEE come from the germline V gene. CDR3 region: CASSLGQKNTEAFF. CDR3 in DNA: TGTGCCAGCAGCTTGGGTCAGAAGAACACTGAAGCTTTCTTT.

This chain links TRBV28 with TRBJ1-3; 9 nucleotides match TRBD1. Germline assignment: CDR1 MDHEN and CDR2 SYDVKM. The CDR3 is 14 residues long. V shed 6 bases, J shed 4 bases, and the junction held 4 bases outside the gene matches. CDR3 nucleotide sequence: TGTGCCAGCAGCGGGACAGGGACCGGAAACACCATATATTTT. It is translated as CASSGTGTGNTIYF.

The genes are TRBV25-1 and TRBJ2-1; D uncertain. The CDR3 runs to 11 residues. Trimming shortened V by 5 bases and J by 9 bases, and 8 bases separated the two germline ends. Germline-derived CDR1 and CDR2 are MGHDK and SYGVNS. CDR3 in amino acids: CASSPFTEQFF. The CDR3 region has the DNA TGTGCCAGCAGTCCGTTTACTGAGCAGTTCTTC.

The chain uses TRBV21-1 and TRBJ2-7; the table gives TRBD2 as D, unverified against the DNA. TRBV21-1 is shown as a pseudogene. CDR3 size: 16 residues. The CDR3 DNA reads as TGTGCCAGCAGCAAATCAGCCGAGGGGGGGATCTACGAGCAGTACGTC. Translating it yields CASSKSAEGGIYEQYV.

The gene calls are TRBV7-2 and TRBJ2-1; 11 bases are a match to TRBD2. After removal of 5 bases from V and 8 bases from J, the junction contained 8 bases not matched to a gene. The germline gives CDR1 SGHTA, CDR2 FQGNSA. The CDR3 consists of 15 residues. The CDR3 nucleotides are TGTGCCAGCAGCCTTAGCGGGGGGGCCGGCGATGAGCAGTTCTTC. This translates into CASSLSGGAGDEQFF.

The chain joins TRBV24-1 to TRBJ1-2; the D is unclear. This CDR3 has 12 residues. V lost 2 bases and J lost 5, with 5 bases in between. CDR1 and CDR2 (germline): KGHDR, SFDVKD. In DNA form, the CDR3 reads TGTGCCACCAGTGATTCGAGGTATGGCTACACCTTC. This codes for CATSDSRYGYTF.

The chain links TRBV14 to TRBJ2-7, with TRBD1 as a possible D gene (7 bases). V lost 3 bases, J lost 3 bases, and 18 bases lay in between. This CDR3 region has 16 residues. The germline V gene has CDR1 SGHDN and CDR2 FVKESK. In nucleotides, the CDR3 is TGTGCCAGCAGCCATCTCCCGACAGGGAGGCGCTACGAGCAGTACTTC. Its protein product is CASSHLPTGRRYEQYF.

This clone has just a few counts. CDR3 sequence (DNA): TGTGCCAGCAGCTCGACAGTTACTGGAAACACCATATATTTT. This translates into CASSSTVTGNTIYF. This chain connects TRBV11-2 to TRBJ1-3, with D maybe TRBD1 (5 bases). The CDR3 is 14 residues long. With 4 bases removed from V and 2 bases from J, the gap between germline ends came to 9 bases. Germline V gives CDR1 SGHAT, CDR2 FQNNGV.

This chain links TRBV28 with TRBJ1-1; TRBD1 is a possible D gene (5 bases). V gave up 8 bases and J gave up 5 bases, with 18 bases separating them. The CDR3 length is 14 residues. CDR1 is MDHEN, CDR2 SYDVKM, per germline. The chain's CDR3 is CASRPGWDGTEAFF. In DNA form, the CDR3 reads TGTGCCAGCCGGCCAGGGTGGGATGGGACTGAAGCTTTCTTT. Full variable domain (remainder filled in from reference TRBV28 and TRBJ1-1): DVKVTQSSRYLVKRTGEKVFLECVQDMDHENMFWYRQDPGLGLRLIYFSYDVKMKEKGDIPEGYSVSREKKERFSLILESASTNQTSMYLCASRPGWDGTEAFFGQGTRLTVV.

Written as DNA, the CDR3 is TGTGCCACCAGTGATTCCACGAGAGCGGGCGTGAATGAGCAGTTCTTC. Amino acids: CATSDSTRAGVNEQFF. The chain links TRBV24-1 to TRBJ2-1; the D gene is possibly TRBD2 (6 bases). The CDR3 consists of 16 residues. Trimming left V 2 bases short and J 7 bases short, with 17 bases between. Germline assignment: CDR1 KGHDR and CDR2 SFDVKD.

This chain connects TRBV7-3 to TRBJ2-3; 8 bases fit TRBD2. The CDR3 sequence is 15 residues long. Germline V gene lookup returns CDR1 SGHTA and CDR2 FQGTGA. The trim removed 6 bases at V and 2 bases at J, leaving 7 bases unmatched. CDR3 sequence reads: CASSSGGRPTDTQYF. The CDR3 bases are TGTGCCAGCAGTTCGGGCGGGAGGCCCACAGATACGCAGTATTTT.

This rearrangement joins TRBV7-8 to TRBJ2-2, with D unclear. V was shortened by 5 bases and J by 6 bases, with 7 bases between the two germline ends. The germline CDR1 and CDR2 sequences are SGHVS and FQNEAQ. This CDR3 is built from 12 residues. The CDR3 loop is CASSRPPGELFF. The DNA for the CDR3 is TGTGCCAGCAGCCGGCCCCCCGGGGAGCTGTTTTTT.

V and J are TRBV2 and TRBJ1-1; tentative D call: TRBD1 (5 bases). Germline CDR1 is SNHLY and CDR2 is FYNNEI. V was clipped by 6 bases and J by 4 bases, with 18 bases between them. The CDR3 has 15 amino acids. CDR3 nucleotides: TGTGCCAGCAGCCTGACACACACGGGGGGCACTGAAGCTTTCTTT. It yields the protein CASSLTHTGGTEAFF.

This sequence joins TRBV2 and TRBJ1-1, with D uncertain. V was pared by 5 bases and J by 3 bases, with 4 bases between. This CDR3 is 11 amino acids long. CDR1 and CDR2 (germline): SNHLY, FYNNEI. The CDR3 nucleotides read TGTGCCAGCAGTATCGACACTGAAGCTTTCTTT. This sequence encodes CASSIDTEAFF.

Many counts were recorded for this clone. The V gene is TRBV6-4, the J gene TRBJ2-1, with TRBD2 matching over 14 bases. The CDR3 sequence is 15 residues long. V lost 3 bases to trimming and J lost 6 bases; unmatched junction nucleotides: 1. Germline loops: CDR1 MRHNA, CDR2 SNTAGT. In DNA, the CDR3 is TGTGCCAGCAGTGAAGGGACTAGCGGGAGCAATGAGCAGTTCTTC. This translates into CASSEGTSGSNEQFF.

To note about this clone: One junction end does not reproduce the germline sequence, and a read error may be involved. The chain has TRBV5-1 and TRBJ2-1; D is unresolved. Germline V lookup: CDR1 SGHRS, CDR2 YFSETQ. The CDR3 loop spans 15 amino acids. CDR3 DNA sequence: TGCGCCAGCACCTTGACCCCCGACATCGACAATGAGCAGTTCTTC. It is translated as CASTLTPDIDNEQFF. The full variable domain, with the rest looked up from reference TRBV5-1 and TRBJ2-1, is KAGVTQTPRYLIKTRGQQVTLSCSPISGHRSVSWYQQTPGQGLQFLFEYFSETQRNKGNFPGRFSGRQFSNSRSEMNVSTLELGDSALYLCASTLTPDIDNEQFFGPGTRLTVL.

The chain recombines TRBV10-2 with TRBJ1-1; no reliable D call. CDR1 is WSHSY and CDR2 is SAAADI in the germline V gene. Trimming shortened V by 3 bases and J by 6 bases, and 5 bases separated the two germline ends. The CDR3 has 11 residues. The CDR3 nucleotides are TGCGCCAGCAGTGACGCGGCTGAAGCTTTCTTT. It specifies CASSDAAEAFF.

This clone occurred a few times. The CDR3 DNA reads TGTGCCAGCAGCCAAGAGGGCTTCGCAGATACGCAGTATTTT. The encoded protein is CASSQEGFADTQYF. V and J are TRBV7-3 and TRBJ2-3; tentative D call: TRBD2 (5 bases). The CDR3 has 14 residues. V was clipped by 5 bases and J by 4 bases, with 13 bases between them. Germline V gives CDR1 SGHTA, CDR2 FQGTGA.

Only one count was recorded for this clone. The chain links TRBV9 to TRBJ2-1, with D tentatively TRBD1 or TRBD2 (6 bases each). V dropped 4 bases and J dropped 4 bases, with 15 bases sitting between them. This CDR3 has 15 amino acids. In germline, CDR1 is SGDLS, CDR2 YYNGEE. The CDR3 DNA sequence: TGTGCCAGCAGCCATAGGGGGGCCCAATACAATGAGCAGTTCTTC. Translated: CASSHRGAQYNEQFF.

This sequence joins TRBV28 and TRBJ2-1; D unclear. V shed 4 bases and J shed 10 bases, with 11 bases lying between them. The CDR3 is made up of 12 amino acids. CDR1 is MDHEN and CDR2 is SYDVKM in the germline V gene. The CDR3 sequence: CASSSTYREQFF. The CDR3 DNA follows: TGTGCCAGCAGTTCCACCTATCGAGAGCAGTTCTTC.

For this clone: At one end, the junction sequence differs from germline, possibly due to a read error. V is TRBV30 and J is TRBJ1-1, with D possibly TRBD1 on 5 matching bases. This CDR3 contains 14 residues. The germline CDR1 and CDR2 sequences are GTSNPN and SVGIG (reference sequence). CDR3 coding DNA: TGTGCGTGGATAAGGGGCAGGCTAGGGACTGAAGCTTTCTTT. Protein sequence: CAWIRGRLGTEAFF.

The V call is TRBV7-3, the J call TRBJ2-1; 8 nucleotides line up with TRBD2. The CDR3 is 14 amino acids. Per the germline V gene, CDR1 is SGHTA and CDR2 is FQGTGA. With 5 bases clipped from V and 12 bases from J, the junction kept 12 bases outside the gene matches. Written as DNA, the CDR3 is TGTGCCAGCAGCCCCAATAGCAGCGGGGGAAGGCAGTTCTTC. Translating it yields CASSPNSSGGRQFF.

This chain's CDR3 is CASSALLFGELFF. The CDR3 bases are TGTGCCAGCAGCGCCCTATTGTTCGGGGAGCTGTTTTTT. This rearrangement joins TRBV7-3 to TRBJ2-2; D ambiguous. The length of the CDR3 is 13 residues. Looked up from germline, CDR1 is SGHTA and CDR2 is FQGTGA. V was shortened by 5 bases and J by 7 bases, with 11 bases between the two germline ends.

The genes are TRBV19 and TRBJ2-1; the D is unclear. CDR3 length equals 11 residues. Germline assignment: CDR1 LNHDA and CDR2 SQIVND (reference sequence). Trimming removed 5 bases at V and 4 bases at J, with 3 bases between. The CDR3: CASSAYNEQFF. As DNA, the CDR3 is TGTGCCAGTAGTGCGTACAATGAGCAGTTCTTC.

This clone was seen only once. The chain couples TRBV28 to TRBJ2-7; TRBD1 is a possible D gene (6 bases). V lost 5 bases, J lost 3 bases, and 17 bases lay in between. Germline assignment: CDR1 MDHEN and CDR2 SYDVKM. This CDR3 spans 15 amino acids. CDR3 DNA sequence: TGTGCCAGCAGTCTCGAAGACAGGATAGACTACGAGCAGTACGTC. Protein: CASSLEDRIDYEQYV.

The chain links TRBV10-3 to TRBJ2-7, with D tentatively TRBD2 (6 bases). This CDR3 is 14 amino acids long. CDR1 and CDR2 from the germline V gene are ENHRY and SYGVKD. V lost 4 bases and J 0 bases, leaving 10 bases between the germline ends. The CDR3 loop reads CAISGDGSSYEQYV. The CDR3 nucleotides read TGTGCCATCAGTGGAGACGGGAGCTCCTACGAGCAGTACGTC.